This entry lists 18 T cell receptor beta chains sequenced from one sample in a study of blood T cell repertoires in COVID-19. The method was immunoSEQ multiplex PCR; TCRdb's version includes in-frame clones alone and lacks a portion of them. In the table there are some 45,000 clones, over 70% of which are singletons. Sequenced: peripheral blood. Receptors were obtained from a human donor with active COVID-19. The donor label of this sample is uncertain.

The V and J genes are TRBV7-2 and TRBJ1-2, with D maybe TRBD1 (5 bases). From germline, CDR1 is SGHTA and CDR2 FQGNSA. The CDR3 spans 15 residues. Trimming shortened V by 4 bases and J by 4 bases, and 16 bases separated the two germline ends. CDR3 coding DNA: TGTGCCAGCAGCTCCCATTATGGAGGGACCTATGGCTACACCTTC. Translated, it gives CASSSHYGGTYGYTF.

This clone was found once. CDR3 sequence reads: CASNPIGTSIYGYTF. The CDR3 DNA follows: TGTGCCAGTAATCCAATCGGGACTTCTATCTATGGCTACACCTTC. This chain connects TRBV19 to TRBJ1-2, with a weak D call TRBD1 (5 bases). V was cut by 7 bases and J by 4 bases, with 19 bases left in between. The CDR3 has 15 amino acids. Germline CDR1 reads LNHDA; CDR2 reads SQIVND (reference sequence).

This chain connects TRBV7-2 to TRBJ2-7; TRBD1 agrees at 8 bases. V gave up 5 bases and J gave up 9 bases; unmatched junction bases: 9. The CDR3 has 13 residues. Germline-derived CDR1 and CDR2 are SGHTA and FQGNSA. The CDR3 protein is CASSLKTGTGQYF. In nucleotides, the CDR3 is TGTGCCAGCAGCCTAAAAACCGGGACAGGGCAGTACTTC.

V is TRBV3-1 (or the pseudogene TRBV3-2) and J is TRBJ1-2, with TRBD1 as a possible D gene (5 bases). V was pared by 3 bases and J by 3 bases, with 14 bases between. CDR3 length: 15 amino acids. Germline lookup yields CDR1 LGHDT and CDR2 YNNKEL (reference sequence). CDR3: CASSHRQKLHYGYTF. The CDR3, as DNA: TGTGCCAGCAGCCACCGACAGAAGCTCCACTATGGCTACACCTTC.

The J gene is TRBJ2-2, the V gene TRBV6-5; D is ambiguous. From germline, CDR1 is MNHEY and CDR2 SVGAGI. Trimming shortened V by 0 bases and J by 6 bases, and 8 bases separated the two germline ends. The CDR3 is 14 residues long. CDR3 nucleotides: TGTGCCAGCAGTTACTCGCTGTACTCCGGGGAGCTGTTTTTT. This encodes CASSYSLYSGELFF.

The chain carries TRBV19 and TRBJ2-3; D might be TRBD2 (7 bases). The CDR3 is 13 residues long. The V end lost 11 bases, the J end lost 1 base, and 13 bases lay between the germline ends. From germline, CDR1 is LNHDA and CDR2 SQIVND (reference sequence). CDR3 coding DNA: TGTGCCGGACAGCGGGAACGCACAGATACGCAGTATTTT. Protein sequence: CAGQRERTDTQYF. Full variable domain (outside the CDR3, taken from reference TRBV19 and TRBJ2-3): DGGITQSPKYLFRKEGQNVTLSCEQNLNHDAMYWYRQDPGQGLRLIYYSQIVNDFQKGDIAEGYSVSREKKESFPLTVTSAQKNPTAFYLCAGQRERTDTQYFGPGTRLTVL.

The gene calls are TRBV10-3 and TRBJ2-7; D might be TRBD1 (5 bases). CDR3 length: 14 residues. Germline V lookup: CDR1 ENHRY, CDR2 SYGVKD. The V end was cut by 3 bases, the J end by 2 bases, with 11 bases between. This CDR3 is CAISDLRQTYEQYF. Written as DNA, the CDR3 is TGTGCCATCAGTGACCTACGACAGACCTACGAGCAGTACTTC.

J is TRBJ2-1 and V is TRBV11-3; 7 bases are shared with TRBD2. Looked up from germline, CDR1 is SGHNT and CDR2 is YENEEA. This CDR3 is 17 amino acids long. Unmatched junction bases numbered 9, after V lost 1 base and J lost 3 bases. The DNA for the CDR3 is TGTGCCAGCAGCTTAGCACCAAGTAGCGGGCTCTACAATGAGCAGTTCTTC. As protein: CASSLAPSSGLYNEQFF.

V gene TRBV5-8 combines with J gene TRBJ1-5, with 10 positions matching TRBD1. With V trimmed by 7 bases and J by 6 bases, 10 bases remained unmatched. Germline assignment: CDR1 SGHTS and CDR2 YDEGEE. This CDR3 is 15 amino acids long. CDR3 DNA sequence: TGTGCCAGCCGGACCGACAGGGGGCTCTTTCAGCCCCAGCATTTT. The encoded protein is CASRTDRGLFQPQHF.

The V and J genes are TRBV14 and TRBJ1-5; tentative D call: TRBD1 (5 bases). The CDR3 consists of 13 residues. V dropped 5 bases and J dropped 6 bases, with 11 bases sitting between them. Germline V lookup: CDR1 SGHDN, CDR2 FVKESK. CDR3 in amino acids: CASSGGIGQPQHF. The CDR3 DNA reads TGTGCCAGCAGCGGGGGGATTGGTCAGCCCCAGCATTTT.

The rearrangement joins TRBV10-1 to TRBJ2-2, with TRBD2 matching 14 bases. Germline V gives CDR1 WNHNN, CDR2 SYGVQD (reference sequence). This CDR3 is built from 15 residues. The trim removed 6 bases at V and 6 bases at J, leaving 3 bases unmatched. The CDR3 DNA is TGCGCCAGCAGCCAGGGACTAGCGGGAGCCGGGGAGCTGTTTTTT. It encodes CASSQGLAGAGELFF.

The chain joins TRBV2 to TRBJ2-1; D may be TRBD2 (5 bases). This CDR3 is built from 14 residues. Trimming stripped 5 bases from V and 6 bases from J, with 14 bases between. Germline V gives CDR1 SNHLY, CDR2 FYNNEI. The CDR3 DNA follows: TGTGCCAGCAGTAAGGGAGAAGGAGCCAATGAGCAGTTCTTC. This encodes CASSKGEGANEQFF.

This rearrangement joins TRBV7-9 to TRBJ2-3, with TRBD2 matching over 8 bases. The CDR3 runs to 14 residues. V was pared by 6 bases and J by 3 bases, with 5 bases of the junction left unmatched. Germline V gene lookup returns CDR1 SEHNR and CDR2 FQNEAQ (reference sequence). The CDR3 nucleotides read TGTGCCAGCAGTCGGGAGGGCCAAACAGATACGCAGTATTTT. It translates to CASSREGQTDTQYF.

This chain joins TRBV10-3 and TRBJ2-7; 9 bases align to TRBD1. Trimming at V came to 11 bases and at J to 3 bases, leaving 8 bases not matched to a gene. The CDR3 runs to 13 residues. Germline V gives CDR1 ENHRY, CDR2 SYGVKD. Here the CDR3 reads CAARTGGYYEQYF. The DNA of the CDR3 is TGTGCCGCCCGAACAGGGGGCTACTACGAGCAGTACTTC.

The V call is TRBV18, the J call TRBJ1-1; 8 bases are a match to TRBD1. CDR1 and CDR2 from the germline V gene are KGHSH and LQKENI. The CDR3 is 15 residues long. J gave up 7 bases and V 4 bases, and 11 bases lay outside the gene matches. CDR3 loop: CASSQQAQGAGEAFF. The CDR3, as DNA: TGTGCCAGCTCACAACAGGCCCAGGGGGCAGGTGAAGCTTTCTTT.

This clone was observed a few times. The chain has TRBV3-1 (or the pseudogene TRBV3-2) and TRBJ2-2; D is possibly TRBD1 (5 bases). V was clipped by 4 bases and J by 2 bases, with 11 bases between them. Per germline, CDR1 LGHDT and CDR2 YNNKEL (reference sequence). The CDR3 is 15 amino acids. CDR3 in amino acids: CASSRWQGNTGELFF. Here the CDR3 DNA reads TGTGCCAGCAGCCGCTGGCAGGGCAACACCGGGGAGCTGTTTTTT.

The CDR3 DNA reads TGCGCCAGCAGCTTCGAGGGGGCCGGCTATGGCTACACCTTC. Amino acid sequence: CASSFEGAGYGYTF. This chain uses TRBV5-1 with TRBJ1-2; 7 positions match TRBD1. The junction had 5 bases not matched to a gene; V was cut back by 2 bases and J by 4 bases. The CDR3 covers 14 residues. The V gene's germline CDR1 is SGHRS and CDR2 YFSETQ.

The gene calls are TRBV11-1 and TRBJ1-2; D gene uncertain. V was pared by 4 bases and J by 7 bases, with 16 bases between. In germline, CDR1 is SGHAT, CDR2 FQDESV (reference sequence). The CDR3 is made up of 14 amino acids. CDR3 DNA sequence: TGTGCCAGCAGCTCGTACCGGACGGGGTTTGGCTACACCTTC. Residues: CASSSYRTGFGYTF.